This T cell receptor beta chain is from a study of tumor and adjacent non-tumor tissue in lung cancer. Study information: Samples averaged around 4.2 million productive TCRbeta reads each.

This clonotype appeared a few times. CDR1 and CDR2 from the germline V gene are DFQATT and SNEGSKA (reference sequence). Trimming pared 5 bases from V and 6 bases from J, leaving 36 bases between. CDR3 length: 20 residues. The template was RNA from unsorted bulk tissue. A modified ARM-PCR protocol with three rounds of nested PCR amplified TCRbeta. Each CDR3 protein is one row after TCRdb ran MiXCR on the multiplex PCR reads. The table records just over 200,000 distinct CDR3 sequences, about 76% of them present only once. This chain joins TRBV20-1 and TRBJ2-3; perhaps TRBD2 as D (6 bases). The origin of this receptor is a man in his sixties with non-small cell lung cancer. Sequenced input: lung tumor tissue. CDR3 nucleotides: TGCAGTGCTTCCCGACCCACACTAACGGGGGTGGGGAATTCACAGGATACGCAGTATTTT. Translating it yields CSASRPTLTGVGNSQDTQYF.